Included here is one T cell receptor (beta chain) sequence, with context. The sample belongs to a study of T-cell memory formation after mild COVID-19. 5'RACE primed from the constant segment yielded TCR alpha and TCR beta cDNA libraries bearing sample barcodes and UMIs. TCRdb called the 5' RACE reads again in MiXCR, with one record for every CDR3 protein. The sample includes roughly 280,000 distinct CDR3 sequences, roughly 15% of them seen just once. Germline V gene data show CDR1 as DFQATT and CDR2 as SNEGSKA (reference sequence). This CDR3 has 13 residues. Between the trimmed V and J ends, which lost 5 bases and 1 base, there was a span of 9 bases.

The sequenced sample was PBMCs or a T cell subset sorted from them (not recorded which). This TCR was sampled from a man aged 18-30 years who had mild COVID-19 (a few samples of this study predate the infection). Cell type and time point are not known. The V call is TRBV20-1, the J call TRBJ1-3; no firm D call. CDR3 amino acids: CSAPEGSGNTIYF. As DNA, the CDR3 is TGCAGTGCTCCCGAAGGGTCTGGAAACACCATATATTTT.